The T cell receptor (beta chain) under discussion was sequenced for a study of blood T cell repertoires in COVID-19. Produced via immunoSEQ multiplex PCR; TCRdb's table is partial and in-frame only. The table includes some 220,000 clones, 80% to 85% detected once. Germline loops: CDR1 PRHDT, CDR2 FYEKMQ (reference sequence). This CDR3 is built from 20 residues. V lost 5 bases and J lost 15; bases outside the gene matches: 34. Sequencing input: peripheral blood. The chain joins TRBV13 to TRBJ2-1; 7 bases agree with TRBD1. This sequence was found in a woman aged 55-70 years with acute or convalescent COVID-19. CDR3 DNA: TGTGCCAGCAGCCCGGAGAGGTTAATGGACAGGCCGCTTTTGGAACCCCCGGGGTTCTTC. Its translation is CASSPERLMDRPLLEPPGFF.